This TCR beta chain was captured in a study of shared clonotypes between healthy human individuals. Regarding the study as a whole: In this cohort, only blood was sampled, and tissue repertoires likely differ. Shared clonotypes: approximately 4.5% naive CD4, about 3.3% naive CD8, 2% to 2.5% memory CD4, around 0.4% memory CD8.

Naive CD8 isolation took CD45RO-negative cells positively selected for CCR7 and excluded terminally differentiated effector memory CD45RA+ cells. Participating donors were healthy, HIV-negative adults free of recent acute infections or vaccinations. Among the donors, all were Caucasian adults who lived in Nashville, Tennessee. Between the trimmed V and J ends, which lost 7 bases and 3 bases, there was a span of 18 bases. There are 15 residues in the CDR3. Germline V gives CDR1 ENHRY, CDR2 SYGVKD. As to this clone: Its antigen is as yet unknown.

Sequencing was performed with immunoSEQ multiplex PCR; in TCRdb, only in-frame clones are kept and a portion is missing. Altogether about 2.2 million clones are present, just over 90% being singletons, with the ten largest covering about 1.7%. The V and J genes are TRBV10-3 and TRBJ1-2, with TRBD1 as a possible D gene (6 bases). The clonotype comes from a man aged 18 to 29 in good health. Some clones in this sample may be carry-over from other donors' samples. Material for sequencing was naive CD8+ T cells from PBMCs. DNA for the CDR3: TGTGCCATCAACGAGGGGGGGGCGCGGGACTATGGCTACACCTTC. Its protein product is CAINEGGARDYGYTF.